Shown below are 30 T cell receptor beta chains from a single sample sequenced in a study of T cells in Graves' hyperthyroidism and ophthalmopathy. Using RNA transcripts as the source, TCR beta CDR3 regions were amplified. The HTBI primer set served for first-round RT-PCR of the TCR CDR3. Using its own MiXCR run on the multiplex PCR reads, TCRdb lists one record per CDR3 protein. This table holds some 440,000 distinct CDR3 sequences, 15% to 17% found once. The sequencing input was blood. These receptors were obtained from a woman aged 18-29 years with Graves' hyperthyroidism.

A remark on this clonotype: A single base separates this from a much larger clone, so it may be a read error. V is TRBV19 and J is TRBJ1-2, with 7 bases fitting TRBD1. J gave up 9 bases and V 6 bases, and 16 bases lay outside the gene matches. Germline CDR1 and CDR2: LNHDA and SQIVND (reference sequence). The CDR3 spans 15 residues. The CDR3 sequence: CASSFYDRARYSYTF. CDR3 bases: TGTGCCAGTAGCTTTTACGACAGGGCTCGATATAGCTACACCTTC.

The chain uses TRBV19 and TRBJ1-1; no reliable D call. The germline V gene encodes CDR1 LNHDA and CDR2 SQIVND (reference sequence). Trimming pared 6 bases from V and 0 bases from J, leaving 17 bases between. The CDR3 is 16 residues long. CDR3 sequence reads: CASSRLGGPMNTEAFF. In nucleotides, the CDR3 is TGTGCCAGTAGCAGGTTGGGCGGTCCCATGAACACTGAAGCTTTCTTT.

The table lists this clonotype with many counts. The rearrangement links TRBV7-2 to TRBJ1-4; no firm D call. Germline V CDR1 and CDR2: SGHTA, FQGNSA. This CDR3 comprises 14 residues. Trimming removed 1 base at V and 8 bases at J, with 11 bases between. The CDR3 region is CASSLVQLGEKLFF. In DNA, the CDR3 is TGTGCCAGCAGCTTAGTCCAGCTGGGAGAAAAACTGTTTTTT.

This clonotype was seen at least ten times. The chain links TRBV7-9 to TRBJ1-1; weak D call: TRBD1 (5 bases). The CDR3 totals 12 residues. From germline, CDR1 is SEHNR and CDR2 FQNEAQ (reference sequence). Trimming shortened V by 5 bases and J by 6 bases, and 10 bases separated the two germline ends. The CDR3 DNA reads as TGTGCCAGCAGCCGCAGGGCGTCTGAAGCTTTCTTT. Its translation is CASSRRASEAFF. The full variable domain, in which reference TRBV7-9 and TRBJ1-1 provide the parts outside the CDR3, is DTGVSQNPRHKITKRGQNVTFRCDPISEHNRLYWYRQTLGQGPEFLTYFQNEAQLEKSRLLSDRFSAERPKGSFSTLEIQRTEQGDSAMYLCASSRRASEAFFGQGTRLTVV.

The rearrangement joins TRBV7-6 to TRBJ2-2, with 7 bases fitting TRBD1. V shed 5 bases, J shed 1 base, and the junction held 4 bases outside the gene matches. Per germline, CDR1 SGHVS and CDR2 FNYEAQ. The CDR3 extends over 15 amino acids. This chain's CDR3 is CASSLGTENTGELFF. The DNA of the CDR3 is TGTGCCAGCAGCCTCGGGACAGAGAACACCGGGGAGCTGTTTTTT.

This clonotype was seen ten or more times. The chain is built from TRBV6-1 and TRBJ2-2, with 7 positions matching TRBD1. V shed 7 bases, J shed 6 bases, and the junction held 5 bases outside the gene matches. This CDR3 has 13 amino acids. The germline V gene encodes CDR1 MNHNS and CDR2 SASEGT. DNA for the CDR3: TGTGCCAGCAATACAGGGGCGGCCGGGGAGCTGTTTTTT. Its translation: CASNTGAAGELFF.

The rearrangement links TRBV10-1 to TRBJ2-2; 10 bases are shared with TRBD1. CDR1 and CDR2 from the germline V gene are WNHNN and SYGVQD (reference sequence). The CDR3 runs to 13 residues. The V and J ends lost 7 bases and 6 bases, in that order; junction bases with no gene match: 2. DNA of the CDR3: TGCGCCAGCACGGGGACAGGGGCCGGGGAGCTGTTTTTT. Translation gives CASTGTGAGELFF.

V is TRBV14 and J is TRBJ2-3; no clear D gene. CDR1 is SGHDN, CDR2 FVKESK, per germline. The CDR3 totals 12 residues. V shed 4 bases and J shed 8 bases, with 10 bases lying between them. DNA of the CDR3: TGTGCCAGCAGCCCTAGTCCGGGTACGCAGTATTTT. Translating gives CASSPSPGTQYF.

This clonotype has at least ten counts. The chain links TRBV29-1 to TRBJ2-3; TRBD2 aligns across 12 bases. Germline trimming cut 5 bases from V and 2 bases from J; bases unmatched to any gene: 8. Germline V lookup: CDR1 SQVTM, CDR2 ANQGSEA. This CDR3 contains 16 residues. The CDR3 region is CSVRGGLAGYTDTQYF. The CDR3 DNA follows: TGCAGCGTTCGGGGCGGACTAGCGGGGTACACAGATACGCAGTATTTT.

This clonotype was observed a few times. The CDR3, as DNA: TGTGCCAGCAGGGGATGGCTAACAGCGAACACTGAAGCTTTCTTT. It codes for CASRGWLTANTEAFF. This sequence joins TRBV2 and TRBJ1-1; no clear D gene. The CDR3 is 15 amino acids. V gave up 6 bases and J gave up 1 base, with 15 bases separating them. Germline lookup yields CDR1 SNHLY and CDR2 FYNNEI.

The J gene is TRBJ1-2, the V gene TRBV7-2; D unresolved. From germline, CDR1 is SGHTA and CDR2 FQGNSA. Trimming stripped 1 base from V and 4 bases from J, with 7 bases between. The CDR3 covers 13 residues. The CDR3 is CASSLVTAYGYTF. The CDR3 bases are TGTGCCAGCAGCTTAGTTACAGCCTATGGCTACACCTTC.

Many counts were recorded for this clonotype. The chain has TRBV11-1 and TRBJ2-5; a possible D gene is TRBD2 (6 bases). This CDR3 is built from 14 residues. The ends were cut back, 6 bases at V and 9 bases at J, with 20 bases in the middle. Germline V lookup: CDR1 SGHAT, CDR2 FQDESV (reference sequence). The CDR3 DNA follows: TGTGCCAGCAGTCTTACCCCTGGAGGGGAGGCCCAGTACTTC. Translating it yields CASSLTPGGEAQYF. The full variable domain, rest sourced from reference TRBV11-1 and TRBJ2-5, is EAEVAQSPRYKITEKSQAVAFWCDPISGHATLYWYRQILGQGPELLVQFQDESVVDDSQLPKDRFSAERLKGVDSTLKIQPAELGDSAMYLCASSLTPGGEAQYFGPGTRLLVL.

Many counts were recorded for this clonotype. The chain links TRBV20-1 to TRBJ2-7; 11 bases agree with TRBD1. Germline trimming cut 1 base from V and 0 bases from J; bases unmatched to any gene: 11. The germline gives CDR1 DFQATT, CDR2 SNEGSKA (reference sequence). There are 18 residues in the CDR3. CDR3 coding DNA: TGCAGTGCTAGAGTTCCGAAAGGACAGGGGGCCAACTCCTACGAGCAGTACTTC. Its protein is CSARVPKGQGANSYEQYF.

This chain connects TRBV19 to TRBJ2-7, with TRBD2 identical over 12 bases. CDR3 length equals 15 residues. V trimming: 4 bases; J trimming: 6 bases; junction bases outside the gene matches: 7. In germline, CDR1 is LNHDA, CDR2 SQIVND (reference sequence). CDR3 loop: CASSTRLAGAGEQYF. CDR3 in DNA: TGTGCCAGTAGTACTCGACTAGCGGGAGCAGGCGAGCAGTACTTC.

CDR3 bases: TGTGCCAGCAGCCCGGAAACAGGGGACTATGAGCAGTTCTTC. It encodes CASSPETGDYEQFF. The chain is built from TRBV7-6 and TRBJ2-1, with D possibly TRBD1 on 7 matching bases. Per the germline V gene, CDR1 is SGHVS and CDR2 is FNYEAQ. CDR3 length: 14 residues. V was trimmed by 5 bases and J by 8 bases, leaving 16 bases between them.

In its sample, this clonotype was seen a few times. A much larger clone lies one base from this, so it may be a read error. The chain uses TRBV12-3 or TRBV12-4 and TRBJ2-5, with 9 bases fitting TRBD2. This CDR3 contains 12 residues. The CDR3 sequence is CAGRGSGGPQYF. DNA of the CDR3: TGTGCCGGCAGGGGGAGCGGGGGGCCCCAGTACTTC.

Many counts were recorded for this clonotype. V and J are TRBV5-1 and TRBJ1-6; 7 positions agree with TRBD1. The J segment lost 5 bases and the V segment lost 5 bases, leaving 1 base of the junction unmatched. The CDR3 has 13 residues. Germline CDR1 is SGHRS and CDR2 is YFSETQ. The chain's CDR3 is CASRGQHNSPLHF. The CDR3 DNA sequence: TGCGCCAGCAGGGGACAGCATAATTCACCCCTCCACTTT.

This clonotype was seen at least ten times. This chain joins TRBV5-1 and TRBJ2-7; unclear D gene. The CDR3 has 13 amino acids. Germline loops: CDR1 SGHRS, CDR2 YFSETQ. Trimming left V 5 bases short and J 3 bases short, with 12 bases between. CDR3 loop: CASRRTRDYEQYF. The CDR3 bases are TGCGCCAGCAGGAGGACCAGAGACTACGAGCAGTACTTC.

This clonotype showed up many times. The rearrangement uses TRBV11-3 and TRBJ2-7, with D hard to call. Trimming left V 0 bases short and J 0 bases short, with 15 bases between. Germline loops: CDR1 SGHNT, CDR2 YENEEA. The CDR3 covers 17 residues. CDR3 nucleotides: TGTGCCAGCAGCTTAGATACCGGGTCACTGAGCTCCTACGAGCAGTACTTC. Translation gives CASSLDTGSLSSYEQYF.

The chain carries TRBV24-1 and TRBJ2-1, with a tentative D call TRBD1 (5 bases). Germline values: CDR1 KGHDR, CDR2 SFDVKD. V was shortened by 4 bases and J by 1 base, with 19 bases between the two germline ends. This CDR3 has 18 amino acids. CDR3 loop: CATSETFRGKRSYNEQFF. Here the CDR3 DNA reads TGTGCCACCAGTGAGACCTTTAGGGGAAAACGATCCTACAATGAGCAGTTCTTC.

This clonotype was observed at least ten times. The rearrangement joins TRBV2 to TRBJ2-7; 8 bases agree with TRBD1. CDR1 is SNHLY, CDR2 FYNNEI, per germline. CDR3 length equals 15 residues. The junction had 10 bases not matched to a gene; V was cut back by 5 bases and J by 4 bases. DNA of the CDR3: TGTGCCAGCAGTCCAGACAGGGGTTCACAATACGAGCAGTACTTC. Translating it yields CASSPDRGSQYEQYF. Looking up the rest from reference TRBV2 and TRBJ2-7 gives the full variable domain: EPEVTQTPSHQVTQMGQEVILRCVPISNHLYFYWYRQILGQKVEFLVSFYNNEISEKSEIFDDQFSVERPDGSNFTLKIRSTKLEDSAMYFCASSPDRGSQYEQYFGPGTRLTVT.

In its sample, this clonotype was seen many times. The V gene is TRBV7-3, the J gene TRBJ2-3; 7 bases fit TRBD1. The CDR3 consists of 15 residues. The germline CDR1 and CDR2 sequences are SGHTA and FQGTGA. V lost 4 bases to trimming and J lost 1 base; unmatched junction nucleotides: 5. The CDR3 sequence: CASSYTGVGTDTQYF. For the CDR3, the DNA is TGTGCCAGCAGCTATACAGGGGTGGGCACAGATACGCAGTATTTT.

This clonotype has ten or more counts. This chain uses TRBV2 with TRBJ2-1; 8 bases fit TRBD2. The V segment lost 6 bases and the J segment 8 bases; nucleotides outside the gene matches: 12. The CDR3 spans 15 residues. Germline V CDR1 and CDR2: SNHLY, FYNNEI. CDR3 coding DNA: TGTGCCAGCAGGGACGGGAGGGCCAAAAGGTATGAGCAGTTCTTC. Amino acids: CASRDGRAKRYEQFF.

V gene TRBV6-1 combines with J gene TRBJ2-3; maybe TRBD2 (6 bases). CDR1 is MNHNS and CDR2 is SASEGT in the germline V gene. The CDR3 has 14 residues. V was shortened by 11 bases and J by 6 bases, with 21 bases between the two germline ends. The CDR3 loop reads CAGSGPGGADTQYF. The CDR3 DNA reads as TGTGCCGGGAGCGGGCCGGGTGGAGCCGATACGCAGTATTTT.

There are many counts of this clonotype. The CDR3 DNA sequence: TGTGCCAGCAGCCGCCAGGGGACAGGGAATTCACCCCTCCACTTT. Translation gives CASSRQGTGNSPLHF. The gene calls are TRBV14 and TRBJ1-6; 9 bases agree with TRBD1. Germline-derived CDR1 and CDR2 are SGHDN and FVKESK. J was trimmed by 7 bases and V by 4 bases; bases with no gene match: 5. The CDR3 has 15 residues.

This clonotype occurred many times. The CDR3 sequence is CASSLDEAFF. The CDR3 DNA follows: TGTGCCAGCAGCTTGGATGAAGCTTTCTTT. The chain joins TRBV11-2 to TRBJ1-1; D is ambiguous. The CDR3 contains 10 residues. Trimming took off 3 bases at V and 7 bases at J, with 3 bases between the two ends. Germline CDR1 SGHAT, CDR2 FQNNGV.

The genes are TRBV6-5 and TRBJ1-2; TRBD1 might be the D (6 bases). V lost 4 bases and J 1 base, leaving 16 bases between the germline ends. CDR3 length equals 16 residues. Germline loops: CDR1 MNHEY, CDR2 SVGAGI. As DNA, the CDR3 is TGTGCCAGCAGTTCCCAGACAGGCTGGGGTAACTATGGCTACACCTTC. Translating gives CASSSQTGWGNYGYTF.

Notes on this clonotype: One end of the junction is discordant with germline, which a read error may explain. The chain carries TRBV20-1 and TRBJ2-2; perhaps TRBD2 as D (5 bases). The CDR3 length is 13 residues. Germline values: CDR1 DFQATT, CDR2 SNEGSKA (reference sequence). The CDR3 sequence is CSASRRNTGELCF. The DNA for the CDR3 is TGCAGTGCTAGCCGCCGGAACACCGGGGAGCTGTGTTTT.

This chain uses TRBV2 with TRBJ2-7; 11 bases are shared with TRBD2. Per germline, CDR1 SNHLY and CDR2 FYNNEI. The trim removed 3 bases at V and 7 bases at J, leaving 14 bases unmatched. This CDR3 comprises 17 residues. The CDR3 DNA reads as TGTGCCAGCAGTGAGTCCCTCAAACTAGCGGGGGCTAGGGAGCAGTACTTC. This sequence encodes CASSESLKLAGAREQYF.

This chain uses TRBV20-1 with TRBJ1-2; 7 bases line up with TRBD1. Trimming cost V 5 bases and J 4 bases; bases outside gene matches: 10. Germline lookup yields CDR1 DFQATT and CDR2 SNEGSKA (reference sequence). This CDR3 has 14 residues. CDR3 sequence (DNA): TGCAGTGCTCCTACAGGGGCCAGCTCCTATGGCTACACCTTC. It translates to CSAPTGASSYGYTF.